There are a few counts of the clone carrying this T cell receptor (beta chain). Its antigen is undetermined. The data are from a study of cytomegalovirus exposure and HLA in healthy donors. Points from the study as a whole: In vitro assays verified that a few CMV-associated chains recognized CMV antigens specifically. Fewer N-insertions (relative to the roughly 610-donor mean) were reportedly seen in an Asian-associated ancestry cluster in a later analysis. In an earlier analysis, most TCR beta V segments were productive about 87% or about 30% of the time.

Germline CDR1 SGHNT, CDR2 YENEEA. Trimming took 4 bases from V and 0 from J, leaving 9 bases between them. This CDR3 is 14 amino acids long. 60 Vbeta and 13 Jbeta primers were used in PCR. Sequenced by immunoSEQ multiplex PCR; TCRdb stores in-frame clones only, minus some. The sample has over 100,000 clones, around 10% seen once. Sequenced material: PBMCs. The chain links TRBV11-3 to TRBJ1-1; D ambiguous. The clonotype originates from a middle-aged woman in good health and CMV-seropositive. Here the CDR3 reads CASSWEPLNTEAFF. The CDR3 coding sequence is TGTGCCAGCAGCTGGGAGCCTCTGAACACTGAAGCTTTCTTT.